What follows are 28 T cell receptor beta chains derived from one specimen sequenced in a study of regulatory T cells in long-lasting Graves disease. For TCR beta, libraries came from iRepertoire HTBI primers and Arm-PCR of CDR3 regions. TCRdb itself ran the multiplex PCR reads through MiXCR, one entry per CDR3 protein. The sample has around 250,000 distinct CDR3 sequences; around 18% are singletons. Regarding time point: newly diagnosed GD, antithyroid drugs for less than 3 months. Scientists built the TCR library using RNA that was extracted from PBMCs. This sample was also put to use in a study of T cells in Graves' hyperthyroidism and ophthalmopathy.

Sample: peripheral blood mononuclear cells (PBMCs), taken at new diagnosis, from a patient treated with antithyroid drugs. Receptors originate from a woman aged 25 to 39 with Graves disease.

In its sample, this clonotype was seen many times. J is TRBJ1-2 and V is TRBV15; D not certain. CDR1 and CDR2 from the germline V gene are LNHNV and YYDKDF (reference sequence). CDR3 size: 14 residues. V lost 1 base, J lost 4 bases, and 10 bases lay in between. The CDR3 DNA reads as TGTGCCACCAGCAGAGCTGAACGGCTCTATGGCTACACCTTC. It translates to CATSRAERLYGYTF.

This clonotype was counted many times. V usage is TRBV6-1 and J usage is TRBJ1-1; D is unclear. The germline V gene encodes CDR1 MNHNS and CDR2 SASEGT. This CDR3 spans 13 amino acids. Trimming cost V 8 bases and J 0 bases, with 10 bases left between them. The CDR3 nucleotides read TGTGCCAGCTGGGCGGTGATGAACACTGAAGCTTTCTTT. Amino acid sequence: CASWAVMNTEAFF.

This clonotype was observed a few times. V usage is TRBV9 and J usage is TRBJ2-7; TRBD1 agrees at 10 bases. The CDR3 contains 14 residues. CDR1 and CDR2 from the germline V gene are SGDLS and YYNGEE. V lost 3 bases to trimming and J lost 5 bases; unmatched junction nucleotides: 5. CDR3 nucleotide sequence: TGTGCCAGCAGCGCCCGACAGGGGGCCCACGAGCAGTACTTC. Encoded protein: CASSARQGAHEQYF.

This clonotype was picked up many times. The gene calls are TRBV12-3 or TRBV12-4 and TRBJ2-1, with 9 bases matching TRBD2. The trim removed 2 bases at V and 6 bases at J, leaving 2 bases unmatched. The CDR3 contains 14 residues. The chain's CDR3 is CASSLLAGFNEQFF. The CDR3 region has the DNA TGTGCCAGCAGTTTACTAGCGGGGTTCAATGAGCAGTTCTTC.

This clonotype was observed at least ten times. The CDR3 sequence is CASSLTGVLPQHF. In DNA form, the CDR3 reads TGTGCCAGCAGCTTGACGGGGGTTTTGCCCCAGCATTTT. The rearrangement uses TRBV5-8 and TRBJ1-5, with a possible D match to TRBD1 (5 bases). Trimming took off 1 base at V and 9 bases at J, with 11 bases between the two ends. This CDR3 is 13 amino acids long. The germline V gene has CDR1 SGHTS and CDR2 YDEGEE.

The rearrangement links TRBV4-1 to TRBJ2-1; TRBD2 matches 14 bases. This CDR3 is 20 amino acids long. J was trimmed by 0 bases and V by 4 bases; bases with no gene match: 11. Germline V gives CDR1 MGHRA, CDR2 YSYEKL. CDR3 nucleotides: TGCGCCAGCAGCCTACCGCCGGGACTAGCGGGGGCCCTCTCCTACAATGAGCAGTTCTTC. It is translated as CASSLPPGLAGALSYNEQFF.

This clonotype was found many times. This chain uses TRBV29-1 with TRBJ2-3; unclear D gene. The CDR3 spans 15 residues. Germline CDR1 is SQVTM and CDR2 is ANQGSEA. The V and J ends lost 7 bases and 0 bases respectively, with 17 bases between them. The CDR3, as DNA: TGCAGCGCTCCCGCCGGACCTGCTAGCACAGATACGCAGTATTTT. Its protein is CSAPAGPASTDTQYF.

This clonotype was seen at least ten times. V and J are TRBV7-6 and TRBJ1-1, with D unresolved. The CDR3 loop spans 14 amino acids. V shed 5 bases and J shed 4 bases, with 14 bases lying between them. CDR1 is SGHVS and CDR2 is FNYEAQ in the germline V gene. This chain's CDR3 is CASSREYLGTEAFF. The CDR3 coding sequence is TGTGCCAGCAGCCGAGAGTATCTGGGCACTGAAGCTTTCTTT.

This clonotype was picked up one time. This may be a read error, as it is one base from a much larger clone. The V call is TRBV20-1, the J call TRBJ2-4; 11 nucleotides line up with TRBD2. V dropped 2 bases and J dropped 13; count of bases not matched to a gene: 19. The CDR3 loop spans 17 amino acids. The germline V gene has CDR1 DFQATT and CDR2 SNEGSKA (reference sequence). CDR3 DNA sequence: TGCAGTGCTAGATCCACTAGCGGGGGACTCTCCTACAATGAGCAGTACTTC. Its protein is CSARSTSGGLSYNEQYF.

Ten or more counts support this clonotype. The V gene is TRBV7-2, the J gene TRBJ2-5; TRBD2 matches 11 bases. Trimming took 1 base from V and 2 from J; bases not matched to a gene: 3. CDR3 size: 16 residues. Germline assignment: CDR1 SGHTA and CDR2 FQGNSA. The CDR3 sequence is CASSLVTSGGQETQYF. The CDR3 region has the DNA TGTGCCAGCAGCTTAGTTACTAGCGGGGGACAAGAGACCCAGTACTTC.

This clonotype was observed at least ten times. The chain employs TRBV3-1 and TRBJ1-1; D call uncertain. This CDR3 has 18 amino acids. The ends were cut back, 3 bases at V and 4 bases at J, with 24 bases in the middle. From germline, CDR1 is LGHDT and CDR2 YNNKEL (reference sequence). The CDR3 nucleotides are TGTGCCAGCAGCCACCTCCCCAGCGTGTGGGGTGCGGGCACTGAAGCTTTCTTT. Translating gives CASSHLPSVWGAGTEAFF.

This clonotype was seen many times. The V gene is TRBV15, the J gene TRBJ1-6, with a tentative D call TRBD1 (5 bases). CDR1 and CDR2 (germline): LNHNV, YYDKDF (reference sequence). Trimming left V 0 bases short and J 1 base short, with 10 bases between. CDR3 size: 17 residues. This CDR3 is CATSREAGESYNSPLHF. Written as DNA, the CDR3 is TGTGCCACCAGCAGAGAGGCGGGGGAGTCCTATAATTCACCCCTCCACTTT.

On this clonotype itself: One end of the junction is discordant with germline, which a read error may explain. V and J are TRBV11-2 and TRBJ2-4; 9 bases are a match to TRBD1. CDR3 length: 16 amino acids. Germline loops: CDR1 SGHAT, CDR2 FQNNGV. CDR3 region: CASSPRDRVSKSIQYF. The DNA for the CDR3 is TGTGCCAGCAGCCCCCGGGACAGGGTATCCAAAAGCATTCAGTACTTC.

The chain carries TRBV14 and TRBJ2-7, with D perhaps matching TRBD2 (5 bases). The CDR3 runs to 13 residues. Germline loops: CDR1 SGHDN, CDR2 FVKESK. Trimming took off 6 bases at V and 11 bases at J, with 20 bases between the two ends. The CDR3 here is CASSHITRAEKYF. The CDR3 DNA sequence: TGTGCCAGCAGTCACATCACTAGAGCTGAGAAGTACTTC. The full variable domain, rest sourced from reference TRBV14 and TRBJ2-7, is EAGVTQFPSHSVIEKGQTVTLRCDPISGHDNLYWYRRVMGKEIKFLLHFVKESKQDESGMPNNRFLAERTGGTYSTLKVQPAELEDSGVYFCASSHITRAEKYFGPGTRLTVT.

The chain employs TRBV28 and TRBJ2-1, with D possibly matching TRBD2 (6 bases). Germline values: CDR1 MDHEN, CDR2 SYDVKM. V was trimmed by 6 bases and J by 6 bases, leaving 18 bases between them. The CDR3 is made up of 15 amino acids. The CDR3: CASRRPGLETNEQFF. The CDR3 DNA sequence: TGTGCCAGCAGGCGACCGGGACTTGAAACCAATGAGCAGTTCTTC.

Many counts were recorded for this clonotype. A junction boundary mismatches the germline segment, possibly from a read error. The chain combines TRBV5-1 with TRBJ1-2; D unresolved. The CDR3 is made up of 15 amino acids. Germline-derived CDR1 and CDR2 are SGHRS and YFSETQ. CDR3 protein: CASSTPSREGGSYTF. Written as DNA, the CDR3 is TGTGCCAGCAGCACACCGTCGAGGGAGGGTGGTAGCTACACCTTC.

This clonotype was seen repeatedly, ten times or more. The rearrangement links TRBV19 to TRBJ2-7, with 7 bases fitting TRBD2. The CDR3 consists of 15 residues. Germline CDR1 and CDR2: LNHDA and SQIVND (reference sequence). V was clipped by 3 bases and J by 0 bases; unmatched bases: 5. CDR3 DNA sequence: TGTGCCAGTAGTATGGCCGGGGGGAGCTCCTACGAGCAGTACTTC. Translation: CASSMAGGSSYEQYF.

The rearrangement uses TRBV5-1 and TRBJ2-5; D might be TRBD1 (6 bases). Per the germline V gene, CDR1 is SGHRS and CDR2 is YFSETQ. The CDR3 is made up of 13 amino acids. V shed 3 bases and J shed 7 bases, with 13 bases lying between them. CDR3 DNA: TGCGCCAGCAGCTCCGGACAGCGCGGGACCCAGTACTTC. Protein sequence: CASSSGQRGTQYF.

This clonotype was seen repeatedly, ten times or more. The chain recombines TRBV14 with TRBJ1-2, with TRBD1 as a possible D gene (6 bases). Trimming removed 0 bases from V and 7 bases from J, with 9 bases in between. The CDR3 extends over 13 amino acids. CDR1 and CDR2 from the germline V gene are SGHDN and FVKESK. CDR3 region: CASSQDFRGGYTF. CDR3 coding DNA: TGTGCCAGCAGCCAAGATTTCAGGGGTGGCTACACCTTC.

Many counts were recorded for this clonotype. The chain uses TRBV29-1 and TRBJ2-7; D gene unclear. This CDR3 has 13 amino acids. V dropped 4 bases and J dropped 4 bases, with 14 bases sitting between them. Germline V gene data show CDR1 as SQVTM and CDR2 as ANQGSEA. The CDR3, as DNA: TGCAGCGTTGCGACTCAAAGTAATTACGAGCAGTACTTC. Amino acids: CSVATQSNYEQYF.

The chain combines TRBV12-3 or TRBV12-4 with TRBJ1-5, with D unresolved. The CDR3 runs 15 residues. V was shortened by 2 bases and J by 2 bases, with 10 bases between the two germline ends. CDR3 loop: CASSLKGAGNQPQHF. The CDR3 DNA reads TGTGCCAGCAGTTTAAAGGGTGCAGGCAATCAGCCCCAGCATTTT.

Ten or more counts support this clonotype. The CDR3 nucleotides are TGTGCCAGCAGCCAATACGACAGGGTCCATGGCTACACCTTC. Translation gives CASSQYDRVHGYTF. The V and J genes are TRBV3-1 and TRBJ1-2; 7 bases fit TRBD1. CDR3 size: 14 residues. Trimming took 2 bases from V and 6 from J; bases not matched to a gene: 6. Germline assignment: CDR1 LGHDT and CDR2 YNNKEL (reference sequence).

This clonotype was seen at least ten times. The rearrangement links TRBV4-1 to TRBJ1-2, with 12 nucleotides matching TRBD1. Germline lookup yields CDR1 MGHRA and CDR2 YSYEKL. The V and J ends lost 1 base and 5 bases, in that order; junction bases with no gene match: 5. The CDR3 loop spans 16 amino acids. CDR3 loop: CASSQVGQGARYGYTF. In DNA form, the CDR3 reads TGCGCCAGCAGCCAAGTGGGACAGGGGGCTCGGTATGGCTACACCTTC.

This clonotype was seen repeatedly, ten times or more. V and J are TRBV5-1 and TRBJ1-1; TRBD1 aligns across 10 bases. The CDR3 is made up of 15 amino acids. Germline trimming cut 4 bases from V and 0 bases from J; bases unmatched to any gene: 3. In germline, CDR1 is SGHRS, CDR2 YFSETQ. CDR3: CASSRGQGLNTEAFF. The DNA for the CDR3 is TGCGCCAGCAGCCGGGGACAGGGGTTGAACACTGAAGCTTTCTTT.

The rearrangement joins TRBV6-1 to TRBJ2-2; 8 bases match TRBD1. The germline V gene encodes CDR1 MNHNS and CDR2 SASEGT. The CDR3 runs to 15 residues. The ends lost 4 bases at V and 0 bases at J; junction bases unmatched: 1. The CDR3 nucleotides are TGTGCCAGCAGTGGGGGACAGGCGAACACCGGGGAGCTGTTTTTT. As protein: CASSGGQANTGELFF.

The sample holds many counts of this clonotype. This chain connects TRBV20-1 to TRBJ2-5, with D maybe TRBD2 (6 bases). Germline values: CDR1 DFQATT, CDR2 SNEGSKA (reference sequence). V lost 3 bases to trimming and J lost 2 bases, with 16 bases between them. The CDR3 covers 15 residues. The CDR3 DNA is TGCAGTGCTAGGAGGGCGCGGGGAGGACAAGAGACCCAGTACTTC. Residues: CSARRARGGQETQYF.

This clonotype has a count of ten or more. The chain couples TRBV6-9 to TRBJ1-2; 11 bases match TRBD1. The CDR3 has 16 residues. Germline V CDR1 and CDR2: MNHGY, SVAAGI. V lost 3 bases, J lost 2 bases, and 5 bases stayed unmatched. In DNA, the CDR3 is TGTGCCAGCAGTTACGCCGGGACAGGGGGGAACTATGGCTACACCTTC. Translated, it gives CASSYAGTGGNYGYTF.

This clonotype was counted at least ten times. The chain is built from TRBV18 and TRBJ1-1; TRBD1 is a possible D gene (5 bases). This CDR3 has 17 amino acids. The germline gives CDR1 KGHSH, CDR2 LQKENI. V was clipped by 1 base and J by 7 bases, with 22 bases between them. CDR3 in amino acids: CASSPLWNKGPIDEAFF. The DNA for the CDR3 is TGTGCCAGCTCACCACTGTGGAACAAGGGACCGATTGATGAAGCTTTCTTT.